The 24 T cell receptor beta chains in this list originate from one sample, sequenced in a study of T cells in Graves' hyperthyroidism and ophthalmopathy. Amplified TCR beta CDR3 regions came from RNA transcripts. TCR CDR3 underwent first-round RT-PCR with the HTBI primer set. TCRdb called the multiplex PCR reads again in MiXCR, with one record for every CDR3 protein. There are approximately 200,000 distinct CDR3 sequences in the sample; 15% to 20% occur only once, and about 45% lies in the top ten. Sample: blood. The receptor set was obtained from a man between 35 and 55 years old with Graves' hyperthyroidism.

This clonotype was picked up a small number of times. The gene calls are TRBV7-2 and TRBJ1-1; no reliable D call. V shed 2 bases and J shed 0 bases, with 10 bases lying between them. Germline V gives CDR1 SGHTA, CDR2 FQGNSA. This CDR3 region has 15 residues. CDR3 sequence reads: CASSLLGPMNTEAFF. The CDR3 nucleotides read TGTGCCAGCAGCTTACTCGGGCCCATGAACACTGAAGCTTTCTTT.

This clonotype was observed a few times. The CDR3 DNA follows: TGCGCCAGCAGCTCTCGGACAGGACGATGGAACGATAATTCACCCCTCCACTTT. Residues: CASSSRTGRWNDNSPLHF. V and J are TRBV5-1 and TRBJ1-6, with 7 bases identical to TRBD1. Germline V gives CDR1 SGHRS, CDR2 YFSETQ. V trimming: 3 bases; J trimming: 5 bases; junction bases outside the gene matches: 14. The CDR3 contains 18 residues.

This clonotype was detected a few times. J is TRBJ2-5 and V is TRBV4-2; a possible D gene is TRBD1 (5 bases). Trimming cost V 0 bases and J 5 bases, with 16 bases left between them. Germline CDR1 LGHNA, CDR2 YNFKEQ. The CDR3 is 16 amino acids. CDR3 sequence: CASSQDPQGLGETQYF. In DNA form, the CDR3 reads TGTGCCAGCAGCCAAGATCCCCAGGGCCTTGGGGAGACCCAGTACTTC.

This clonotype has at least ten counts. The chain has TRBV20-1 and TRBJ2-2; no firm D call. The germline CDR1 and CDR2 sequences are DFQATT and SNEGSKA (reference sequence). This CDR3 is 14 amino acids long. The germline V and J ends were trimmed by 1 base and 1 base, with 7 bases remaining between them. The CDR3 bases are TGCAGTGCTAGAGTGGATGGGAACACCGGGGAGCTGTTTTTT. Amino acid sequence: CSARVDGNTGELFF.

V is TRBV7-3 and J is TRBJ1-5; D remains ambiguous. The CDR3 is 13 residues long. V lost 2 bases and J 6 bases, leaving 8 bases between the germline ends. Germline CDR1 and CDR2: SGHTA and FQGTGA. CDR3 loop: CASSLGRRQPQHF. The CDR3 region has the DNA TGTGCCAGCAGCTTAGGGCGCCGTCAGCCCCAGCATTTT.

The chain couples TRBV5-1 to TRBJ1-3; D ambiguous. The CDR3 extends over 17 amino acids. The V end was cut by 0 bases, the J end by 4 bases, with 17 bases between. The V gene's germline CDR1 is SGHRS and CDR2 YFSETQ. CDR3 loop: CASSLEADVGLGNTIYF. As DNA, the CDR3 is TGCGCCAGCAGCTTGGAGGCGGACGTAGGGCTCGGAAACACCATATATTTT.

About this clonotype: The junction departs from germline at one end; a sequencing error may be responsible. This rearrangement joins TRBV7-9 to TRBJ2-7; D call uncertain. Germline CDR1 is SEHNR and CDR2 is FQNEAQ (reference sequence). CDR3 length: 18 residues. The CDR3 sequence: CASSLNPVGEVGSYEQYF. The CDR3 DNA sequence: TGTGCTAGCAGCTTAAATCCCGTTGGTGAGGTAGGCTCCTACGAGCAGTACTTC.

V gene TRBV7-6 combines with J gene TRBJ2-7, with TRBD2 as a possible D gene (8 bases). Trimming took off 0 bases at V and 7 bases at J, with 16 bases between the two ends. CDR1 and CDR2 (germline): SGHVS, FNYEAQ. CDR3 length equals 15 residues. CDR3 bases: TGTGCCAGCAGCTTAGCGGGACAGTCGGGGGGGGAGCAGTACTTC. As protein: CASSLAGQSGGEQYF. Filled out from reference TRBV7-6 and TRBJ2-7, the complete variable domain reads GAGVSQSPRYKVTKRGQDVALRCDPISGHVSLYWYRQALGQGPEFLTYFNYEAQQDKSGLPNDRFSAERPEGSISTLTIQRTEQRDSAMYRCASSLAGQSGGEQYFGPGTRLTVT.

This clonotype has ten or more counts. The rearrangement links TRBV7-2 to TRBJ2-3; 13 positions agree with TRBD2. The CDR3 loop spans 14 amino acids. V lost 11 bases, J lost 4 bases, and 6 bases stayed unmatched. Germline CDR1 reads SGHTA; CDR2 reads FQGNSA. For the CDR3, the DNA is TGTGCCTTGCAACTAGCGGGGGGGTCAGATACGCAGTATTTT. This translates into CALQLAGGSDTQYF.

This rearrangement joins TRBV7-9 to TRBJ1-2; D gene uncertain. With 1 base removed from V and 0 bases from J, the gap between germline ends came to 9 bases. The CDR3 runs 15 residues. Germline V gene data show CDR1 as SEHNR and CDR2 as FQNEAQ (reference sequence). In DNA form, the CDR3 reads TGTGCCAGCAGCTTAGAAAGGGCAGCTAACTATGGCTACACCTTC. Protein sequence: CASSLERAANYGYTF.

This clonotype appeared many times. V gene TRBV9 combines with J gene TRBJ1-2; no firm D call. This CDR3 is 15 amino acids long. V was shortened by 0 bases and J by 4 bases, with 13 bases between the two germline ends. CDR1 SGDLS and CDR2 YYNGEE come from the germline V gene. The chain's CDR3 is CASSVESHGFYGYTF. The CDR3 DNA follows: TGTGCCAGCAGCGTAGAGAGTCACGGTTTCTATGGCTACACCTTC.

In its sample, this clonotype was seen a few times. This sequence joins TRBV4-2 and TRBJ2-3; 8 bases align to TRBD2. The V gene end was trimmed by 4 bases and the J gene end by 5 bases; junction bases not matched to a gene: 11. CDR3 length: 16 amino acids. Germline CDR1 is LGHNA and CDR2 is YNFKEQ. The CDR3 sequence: CASSPRYSGAGDTQYF. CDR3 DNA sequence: TGTGCCAGCAGCCCAAGGTATAGCGGGGCGGGAGATACGCAGTATTTT.

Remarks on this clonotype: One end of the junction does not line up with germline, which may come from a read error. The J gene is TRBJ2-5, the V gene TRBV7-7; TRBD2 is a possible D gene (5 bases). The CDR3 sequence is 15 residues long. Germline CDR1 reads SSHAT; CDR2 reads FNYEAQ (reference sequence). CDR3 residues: CASSLALGTQETQYF. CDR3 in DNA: TGTGCTAGCAGCTTAGCGTTGGGCACCCAAGAGACCCAGTACTTC.

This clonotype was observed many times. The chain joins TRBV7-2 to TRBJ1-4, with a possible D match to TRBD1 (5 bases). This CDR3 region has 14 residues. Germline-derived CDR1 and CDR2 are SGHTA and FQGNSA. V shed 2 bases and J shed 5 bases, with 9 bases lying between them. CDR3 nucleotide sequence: TGTGCCAGCAGCTTAAAGACAGCCAATGAAAAACTGTTTTTT. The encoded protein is CASSLKTANEKLFF.

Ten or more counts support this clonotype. The DNA for the CDR3 is TGTGCCAGCAGCTTATCGCCCCCCGATCAGCCCCAGCATTTT. Translated, it gives CASSLSPPDQPQHF. V usage is TRBV5-5 and J usage is TRBJ1-5; D unresolved. V dropped 2 bases and J dropped 5 bases, with 11 bases sitting between them. CDR3 size: 14 residues. The germline gives CDR1 SGHKS, CDR2 YYEKEE (reference sequence).

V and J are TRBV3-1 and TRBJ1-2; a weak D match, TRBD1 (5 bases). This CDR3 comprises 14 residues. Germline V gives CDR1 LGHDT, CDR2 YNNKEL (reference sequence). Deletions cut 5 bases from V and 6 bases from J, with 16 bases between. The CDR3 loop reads CASSDTGTPNGYTF. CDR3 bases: TGTGCCAGCAGCGACACCGGGACCCCGAATGGCTACACCTTC.

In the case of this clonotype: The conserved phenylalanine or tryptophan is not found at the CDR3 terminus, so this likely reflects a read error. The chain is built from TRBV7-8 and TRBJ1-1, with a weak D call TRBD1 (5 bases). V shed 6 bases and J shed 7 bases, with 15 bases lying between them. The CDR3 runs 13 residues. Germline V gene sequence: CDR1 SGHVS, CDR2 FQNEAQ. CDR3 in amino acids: CASSSRKGFEAFL. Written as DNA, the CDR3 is TGTGCCAGCAGTTCTAGAAAGGGGTTTGAAGCTTTCCTT.

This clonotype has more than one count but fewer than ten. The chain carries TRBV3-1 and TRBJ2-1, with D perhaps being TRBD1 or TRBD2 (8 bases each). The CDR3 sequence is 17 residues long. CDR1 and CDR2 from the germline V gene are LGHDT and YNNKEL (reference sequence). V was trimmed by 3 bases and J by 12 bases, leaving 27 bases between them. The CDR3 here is CASSHGRGGQGAGGQFF. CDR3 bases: TGTGCCAGCAGCCATGGCCGCGGGGGGCAGGGGGCGGGAGGGCAGTTCTTC.

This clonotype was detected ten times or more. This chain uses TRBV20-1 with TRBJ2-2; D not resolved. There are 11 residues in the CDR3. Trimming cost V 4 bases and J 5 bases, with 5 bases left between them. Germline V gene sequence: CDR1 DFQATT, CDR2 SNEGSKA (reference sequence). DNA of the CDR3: TGCAGTGCTACGGGTACCGGGGAGCTGTTTTTT. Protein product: CSATGTGELFF.

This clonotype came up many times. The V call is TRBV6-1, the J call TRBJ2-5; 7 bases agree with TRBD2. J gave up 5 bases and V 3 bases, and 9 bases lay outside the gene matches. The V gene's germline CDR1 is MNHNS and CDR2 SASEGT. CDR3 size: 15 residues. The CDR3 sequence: CASSELTGGKETQYF. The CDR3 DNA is TGTGCCAGCAGTGAGTTAACGGGGGGTAAGGAGACCCAGTACTTC.

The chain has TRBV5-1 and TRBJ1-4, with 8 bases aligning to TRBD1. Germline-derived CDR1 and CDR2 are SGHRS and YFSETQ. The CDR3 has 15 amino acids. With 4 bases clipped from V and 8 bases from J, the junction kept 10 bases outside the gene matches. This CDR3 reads CASSGTGGVEEKLFF. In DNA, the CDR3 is TGCGCCAGCAGCGGTACAGGGGGAGTAGAGGAAAAACTGTTTTTT.

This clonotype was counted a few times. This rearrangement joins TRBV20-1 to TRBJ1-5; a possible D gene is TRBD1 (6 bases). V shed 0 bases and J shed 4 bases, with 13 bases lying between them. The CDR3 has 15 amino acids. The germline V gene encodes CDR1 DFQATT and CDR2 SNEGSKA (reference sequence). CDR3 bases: TGCAGTGCTAGAGATCTAGACAGGAAGAATCAGCCCCAGCATTTT. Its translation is CSARDLDRKNQPQHF.

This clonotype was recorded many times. Written as DNA, the CDR3 is TGTGCCAGCAGCACGACGCCTAGCGGGGTTAACGGGGAGCTGTTTTTT. Its protein product is CASSTTPSGVNGELFF. This sequence joins TRBV7-8 and TRBJ2-2; 9 bases agree with TRBD2. J lost 7 bases, V lost 5 bases, and 11 bases had no gene match. The germline V gene encodes CDR1 SGHVS and CDR2 FQNEAQ. The CDR3 runs 16 residues.

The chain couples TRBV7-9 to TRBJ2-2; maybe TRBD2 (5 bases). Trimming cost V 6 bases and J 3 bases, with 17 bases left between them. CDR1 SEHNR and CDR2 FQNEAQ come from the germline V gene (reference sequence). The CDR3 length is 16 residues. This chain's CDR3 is CASSFYRGSDTGELFF. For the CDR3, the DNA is TGTGCCAGCAGTTTTTACCGGGGATCCGACACCGGGGAGCTGTTTTTT. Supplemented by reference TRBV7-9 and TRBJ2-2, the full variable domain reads DTGVSQNPRHKITKRGQNVTFRCDPISEHNRLYWYRQTLGQGPEFLTYFQNEAQLEKSRLLSDRFSAERPKGSFSTLEIQRTEQGDSAMYLCASSFYRGSDTGELFFGEGSRLTVL.